The rows below give T cell receptor beta chains drawn from one sample of a study of blood T cells in healthy people across ages. TCRdb independently ran MiXCR on the 5' RACE reads; one entry per CDR3 protein. The sample shows approximately 1.5 million distinct CDR3 sequences, 30% to 40% of them seen only once. Source material: blood. All receptors derive from a woman in her 30s in good health. Each CDR3 is given with its conserved first and last residue. D genes are given only for firm matches. Only some rows state a clone size, as once, few, many or a class for expanded clones.

size,V,D,J,CDR3,DNA
-,TRBV5-5,TRBD1,TRBJ2-7,CASSLGQGPPYEQYF,TGTGCCAGCAGCTTGGGACAGGGACCCCCCTACGAGCAGTACTTC
-,TRBV13,-,TRBJ2-5,CASSLWAEEETQYF,TGTGCCAGCAGCTTGTGGGCAGAAGAAGAGACCCAGTACTTC
few,TRBV9,-,TRBJ2-7,CASSPQWASEQYF,TGTGCCAGCAGCCCACAATGGGCGAGCGAGCAGTACTTC
-,TRBV30,TRBD1,TRBJ2-7,CAWSVLDRDRTYEQYF,TGTGCCTGGAGTGTTTTAGACAGGGATCGTACCTACGAGCAGTACTTC
few,TRBV5-1,-,TRBJ1-1,CASSPGGGQNRRTEAFF,TGCGCCAGCAGCCCCGGTGGCGGACAAAATCGGAGGACTGAAGCTTTCTTT
-,TRBV15,TRBD1,TRBJ2-7,CATSSGQAFYEQYF,TGTGCCACCAGCTCCGGACAGGCGTTCTACGAGCAGTACTTC
many,TRBV28,-,TRBJ2-1,CASSEDNEQFF,TGTGCCAGCAGTGAAGACAATGAGCAGTTCTTC
-,TRBV7-2,-,TRBJ2-7,CASSSFYVRADYEQYF,TGTGCCAGCAGCTCATTCTACGTGCGGGCCGACTACGAGCAGTACTTC
few,TRBV13,-,TRBJ2-3,CASSTRDSGVDTQYF,TGTGCCAGCAGCACCCGGGACTCAGGGGTGGATACGCAGTATTTT
-,TRBV5-1,TRBD2,TRBJ2-1,CASGRGEKYNEQFF,TGCGCCAGCGGTCGGGGGGAAAAGTACAATGAGCAGTTCTTC
few,TRBV5-1,-,TRBJ1-2,CASSLDRWNYGYTF,TGCGCCAGCAGCTTGGACAGGTGGAACTATGGCTACACCTTC
-,TRBV7-6,-,TRBJ2-3,CASSFRDITPPGDTQYF,TGTGCCAGCAGCTTCCGAGACATAACCCCACCGGGAGATACGCAGTATTTT
once,TRBV4-2,TRBD2,TRBJ2-7,CANSPRTSGTSYEQYF,TGTGCCAACAGCCCGCGGACTAGCGGGACCTCCTACGAGCAGTACTTC
-,TRBV19,TRBD2,TRBJ2-3,CASSIKGGGAADTQYF,TGTGCCAGTAGTATCAAGGGCGGGGGGGCAGCAGATACGCAGTATTTT
-,TRBV13,TRBD2,TRBJ2-3,CASSLGYRGLAGDHLPPDTQYF,TGTGCCAGCAGCTTAGGATATAGAGGACTAGCGGGGGACCACCTCCCGCCGGATACGCAGTATTTT
-,TRBV20-1,-,TRBJ2-4,CSRGQSINIQYF,TGCAGTCGGGGTCAGTCTATAAACATTCAGTACTTC
few,TRBV30,-,TRBJ1-5,CAWSVTIYQPQHF,TGTGCCTGGAGTGTAACCATTTATCAGCCCCAGCATTTT
-,TRBV5-1,-,TRBJ2-7,CASIRGQGDEQYF,TGCGCCAGCATCAGGGGCCAAGGGGACGAGCAGTACTTC
-,TRBV24-1,TRBD2,TRBJ2-1,CATSDPKRASGMDYNEQFF,TGTGCCACCAGTGACCCGAAGAGGGCTAGCGGGATGGACTACAATGAGCAGTTCTTC
-,TRBV6-1,-,TRBJ2-7,CASRAPFGLAGVEQYF,TGTGCCAGCAGGGCACCCTTTGGGCTAGCTGGTGTCGAGCAGTACTTC
-,TRBV11-2,-,TRBJ2-7,CASSQDWRDEQYF,TGCGCCAGCAGCCAAGATTGGAGGGACGAGCAGTACTTC
-,TRBV7-2,-,TRBJ2-7,CASSLANPLPQYF,TGTGCCAGCAGCTTAGCTAATCCGTTACCCCAGTACTTC
few,TRBV11-2,-,TRBJ1-4,CASSAAEGEKLFF,TGTGCCAGCAGCGCCGCAGAGGGGGAAAAACTGTTTTTT
-,TRBV7-9,-,TRBJ2-3,CASSLRTTLDTQYF,TGTGCCAGCAGCTTAAGGACTACTCTGGATACGCAGTATTTT
-,TRBV2,-,TRBJ1-6,CASSEASVSPLHF,TGTGCCAGCAGTGAAGCATCTGTATCACCCCTCCACTTT
-,TRBV3-1,-,TRBJ1-4,CASGYETTNEKLFF,TGTGCCAGCGGGTACGAGACAACTAATGAAAAACTGTTTTTT
-,TRBV6-6,-,TRBJ2-6,CASSYKFSEANVLTF,TGTGCCAGCAGTTACAAGTTCTCTGAGGCCAACGTCCTGACTTTC
-,TRBV7-3,-,TRBJ2-1,CASSSPEREQFF,TGTGCCAGCAGCTCCCCTGAGCGGGAGCAGTTCTTC